This T cell receptor (beta chain) was sequenced during a study of blood T cells in healthy people across ages. This CDR3 is built from 13 residues. The ends were cut back, 3 bases at V and 4 bases at J, with 8 bases in the middle. Germline CDR1 is KGHSH and CDR2 is LQKENI. With a J-beta primer mix and a sample-barcoded 5' primer, a second PCR ran roughly 6 to 12 cycles. TCRdb passed the 5' RACE reads through MiXCR, listing each CDR3 protein once. The top ten hold around 37% of the sample, which has about 640,000 distinct CDR3 sequences, around three fifths seen once. The sequence came from a man aged 60 to 75 in good health. The chain combines TRBV18 with TRBJ2-3; D remains ambiguous. The sequenced material came from blood. CDR3 amino acids: CASSPLPADTQYF. CDR3 nucleotide sequence: TGTGCCAGCTCACCCCTCCCGGCAGATACGCAGTATTTT.